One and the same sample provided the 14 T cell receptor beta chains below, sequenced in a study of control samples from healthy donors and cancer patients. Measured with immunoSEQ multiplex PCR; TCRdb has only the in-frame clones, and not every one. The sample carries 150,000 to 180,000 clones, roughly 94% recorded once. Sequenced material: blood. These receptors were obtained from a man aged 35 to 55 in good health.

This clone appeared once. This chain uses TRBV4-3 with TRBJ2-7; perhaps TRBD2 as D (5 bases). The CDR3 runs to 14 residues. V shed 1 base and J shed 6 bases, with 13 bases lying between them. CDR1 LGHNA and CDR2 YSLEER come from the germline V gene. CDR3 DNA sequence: TGCGCCAGCAGCCAAGGGGTTCGAAGCGGCGAGCAGTACTTC. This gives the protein CASSQGVRSGEQYF.

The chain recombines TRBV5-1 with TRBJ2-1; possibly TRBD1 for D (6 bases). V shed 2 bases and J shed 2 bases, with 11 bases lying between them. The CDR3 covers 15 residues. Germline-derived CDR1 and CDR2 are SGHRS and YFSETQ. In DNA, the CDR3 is TGCGCCAGCAGCTTTGGTCAGGGGCCCTACAATGAGCAGTTCTTC. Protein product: CASSFGQGPYNEQFF.

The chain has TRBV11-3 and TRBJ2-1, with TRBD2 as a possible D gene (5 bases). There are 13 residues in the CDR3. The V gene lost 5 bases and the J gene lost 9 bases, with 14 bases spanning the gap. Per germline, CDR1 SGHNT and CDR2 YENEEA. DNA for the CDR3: TGTGCCAGCAGCGATATACTAGTCGGTGAGCAGTTCTTC. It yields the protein CASSDILVGEQFF.

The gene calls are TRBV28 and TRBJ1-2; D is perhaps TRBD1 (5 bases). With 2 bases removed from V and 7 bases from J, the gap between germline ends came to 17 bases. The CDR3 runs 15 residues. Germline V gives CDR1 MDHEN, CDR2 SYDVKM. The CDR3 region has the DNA TGTGCCAGCAGTTTAAAAGGGGCCCTGATAGGTGGCTACACCTTC. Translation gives CASSLKGALIGGYTF.

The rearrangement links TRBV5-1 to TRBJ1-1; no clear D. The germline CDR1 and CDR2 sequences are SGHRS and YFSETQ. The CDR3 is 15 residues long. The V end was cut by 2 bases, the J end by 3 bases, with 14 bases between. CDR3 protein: CASSFTPRADTEAFF. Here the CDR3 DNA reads TGCGCCAGCAGCTTCACCCCGCGGGCGGACACTGAAGCTTTCTTT.

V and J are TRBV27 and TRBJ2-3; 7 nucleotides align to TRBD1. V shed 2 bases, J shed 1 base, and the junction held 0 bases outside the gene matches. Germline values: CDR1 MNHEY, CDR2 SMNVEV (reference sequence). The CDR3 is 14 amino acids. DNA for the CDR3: TGTGCCAGCAGTTTAGACAGGGGCACAGATACGCAGTATTTT. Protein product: CASSLDRGTDTQYF.

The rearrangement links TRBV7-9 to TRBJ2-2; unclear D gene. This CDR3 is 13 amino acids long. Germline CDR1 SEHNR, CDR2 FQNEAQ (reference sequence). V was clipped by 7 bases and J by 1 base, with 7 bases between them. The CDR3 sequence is CASTSKNTGELFF. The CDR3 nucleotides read TGTGCCAGCACCTCGAAGAACACCGGGGAGCTGTTTTTT. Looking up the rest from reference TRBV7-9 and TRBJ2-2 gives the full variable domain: DTGVSQNPRHKITKRGQNVTFRCDPISEHNRLYWYRQTLGQGPEFLTYFQNEAQLEKSRLLSDRFSAERPKGSFSTLEIQRTEQGDSAMYLCASTSKNTGELFFGEGSRLTVL.

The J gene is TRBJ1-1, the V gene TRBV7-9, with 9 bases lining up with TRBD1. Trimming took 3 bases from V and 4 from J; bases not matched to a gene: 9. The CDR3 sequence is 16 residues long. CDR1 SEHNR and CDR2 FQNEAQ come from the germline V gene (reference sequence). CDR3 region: CASSLTLTGGGTEAFF. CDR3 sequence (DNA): TGTGCCAGCAGCTTGACCCTGACAGGGGGGGGCACTGAAGCTTTCTTT.

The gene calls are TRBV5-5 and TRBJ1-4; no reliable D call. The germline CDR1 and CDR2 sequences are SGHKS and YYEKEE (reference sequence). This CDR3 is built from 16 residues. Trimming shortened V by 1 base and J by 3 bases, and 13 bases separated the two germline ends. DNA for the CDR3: TGTGCCAGCAGCTTGAATGTCGTGAGTGCTAATGAAAAACTGTTTTTT. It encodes CASSLNVVSANEKLFF.

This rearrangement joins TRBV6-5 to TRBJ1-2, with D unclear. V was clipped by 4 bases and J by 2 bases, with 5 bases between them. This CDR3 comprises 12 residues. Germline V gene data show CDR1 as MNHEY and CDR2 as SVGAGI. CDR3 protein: CASSSLNYGYTF. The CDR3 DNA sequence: TGTGCCAGCAGTTCCCTGAACTATGGCTACACCTTC.

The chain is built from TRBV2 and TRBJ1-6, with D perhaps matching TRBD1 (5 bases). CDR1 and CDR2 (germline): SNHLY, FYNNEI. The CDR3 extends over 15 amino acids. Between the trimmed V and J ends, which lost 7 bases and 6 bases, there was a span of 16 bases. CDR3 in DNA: TGTGCCAGCAAAGGATGGCAACAGGTTAATTCACCCCTCCACTTT. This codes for CASKGWQQVNSPLHF.

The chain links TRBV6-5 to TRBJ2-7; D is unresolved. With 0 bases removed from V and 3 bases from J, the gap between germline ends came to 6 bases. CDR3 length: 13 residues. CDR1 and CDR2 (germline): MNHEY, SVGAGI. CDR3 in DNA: TGTGCCAGCAGTTACTCCCCGAGCTACGAGCAGTACTTC. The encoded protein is CASSYSPSYEQYF.

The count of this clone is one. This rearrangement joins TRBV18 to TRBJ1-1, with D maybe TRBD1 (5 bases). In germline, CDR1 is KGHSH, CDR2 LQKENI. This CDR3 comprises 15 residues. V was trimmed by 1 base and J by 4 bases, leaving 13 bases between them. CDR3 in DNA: TGTGCCAGCTCACCACGGGGGAAACTGGGCACTGAAGCTTTCTTT. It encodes CASSPRGKLGTEAFF.

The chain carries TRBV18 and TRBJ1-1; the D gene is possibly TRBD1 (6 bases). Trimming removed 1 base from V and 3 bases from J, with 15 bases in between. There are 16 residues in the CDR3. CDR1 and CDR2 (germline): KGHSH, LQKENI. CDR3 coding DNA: TGTGCCAGCTCACCACGGCAGGGGCGTGGCGACACTGAAGCTTTCTTT. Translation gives CASSPRQGRGDTEAFF.